A single sample gave rise to the 20 T cell receptor beta chains below, sequenced in a study of cytomegalovirus exposure and HLA in healthy donors. With 60 Vbeta and 13 Jbeta primers, the PCR was carried out. This table comes from immunoSEQ multiplex PCR, and its TCRdb copy is limited to in-frame clones, with some not included. The repertoire holds fewer than 250,000 clones, with about 74% as singletons. The sequenced sample consisted of PBMCs. These TCRs come from a woman aged 25 to 39 in good health and CMV-seronegative.

This clone has only a few counts. The J gene is TRBJ1-2, the V gene TRBV7-3, with D unresolved. V lost 0 bases, J lost 4 bases, and 9 bases lay in between. The CDR3 spans 14 residues. Germline values: CDR1 SGHTA, CDR2 FQGTGA. The CDR3 nucleotides are TGTGCCAGCAGCTTAACCCCGGAGGGCTATGGCTACACCTTC. Translated, it gives CASSLTPEGYGYTF. The whole variable domain, remainder taken from reference TRBV7-3 and TRBJ1-2, is GAGVSQTPSNKVTEKGKYVELRCDPISGHTALYWYRQSLGQGPEFLIYFQGTGAADDSGLPNDRFFAVRPEGSVSTLKIQRTERGDSAVYLCASSLTPEGYGYTFGSGTRLTVV.

This chain uses TRBV2 with TRBJ2-7; 9 bases are shared with TRBD1. Gene TRBJ2-1 matches the end of the DNA better, so the J call may be wrong. This CDR3 has 15 amino acids. The V gene's germline CDR1 is SNHLY and CDR2 FYNNEI. Written as DNA, the CDR3 is TGTGCCAGCAGTGAGGGCGGACAGGGGATCTACGAGCAGTTCTTC. Amino acid sequence: CASSEGGQGIYEQFF.

A few counts support this clone. The rearrangement links TRBV6-5 to TRBJ2-1; the match to TRBD2 covers 7 bases. Unmatched junction bases numbered 13, after V lost 7 bases and J lost 7 bases. Germline V lookup: CDR1 MNHEY, CDR2 SVGAGI. CDR3 length equals 15 residues. CDR3 protein: CASMLLAPPGNEQFF. In nucleotides, the CDR3 is TGTGCCAGCATGCTACTAGCGCCCCCTGGGAATGAGCAGTTCTTC.

The chain carries TRBV19 and TRBJ1-2, with 9 bases that match TRBD1. The germline V gene has CDR1 LNHDA and CDR2 SQIVND (reference sequence). Losses at the gene ends were 6 bases for V and 8 bases for J; bases not matched to a gene: 7. The CDR3 runs to 13 residues. CDR3 nucleotides: TGTGCCAGTAGCAGCGGGACAGGGAGAGGCTACACCTTC. Amino acid sequence: CASSSGTGRGYTF.

This clone was seen a handful of times. V gene TRBV11-2 combines with J gene TRBJ1-1; 7 bases match TRBD1. This CDR3 spans 15 amino acids. The junction had 6 bases not matched to a gene; V was cut back by 4 bases and J by 1 base. CDR1 is SGHAT, CDR2 FQNNGV, per germline. CDR3: CASSSLTGSNTEAFF. The DNA for the CDR3 is TGTGCCAGCAGCTCCTTGACAGGGTCGAACACTGAAGCTTTCTTT.

The chain links TRBV7-9 to TRBJ2-5, with D possibly matching TRBD1 (6 bases). Germline V gene data show CDR1 as SEHNR and CDR2 as FQNEAQ (reference sequence). V was clipped by 7 bases and J by 4 bases, with 10 bases between them. This CDR3 is 12 amino acids long. The CDR3 loop is CASTPRGETQYF. The DNA of the CDR3 is TGTGCCAGCACCCCCAGGGGAGAGACCCAGTACTTC.

The chain has TRBV5-1 and TRBJ2-3, with 14 bases aligning to TRBD2. The germline V gene has CDR1 SGHRS and CDR2 YFSETQ. Trimming removed 4 bases from V and 5 bases from J; junction bases left unmatched: 9. This CDR3 region has 17 residues. CDR3 sequence (DNA): TGCGCCAGCAGCCCTGGTCGACTAGCGGGGGGGCGAGATACGCAGTATTTT. Amino acid sequence: CASSPGRLAGGRDTQYF.

For the CDR3, the DNA is TGTGCCAGCAGTGCTAGCGGAGGGGACTACAATGAGCAGTTCTTC. Encoded protein: CASSASGGDYNEQFF. The V and J genes are TRBV6-1 and TRBJ2-1; TRBD2 matches at 7 bases. This CDR3 region has 15 residues. Germline assignment: CDR1 MNHNS and CDR2 SASEGT. The J segment lost 3 bases and the V segment lost 4 bases, leaving 6 bases of the junction unmatched.

The chain uses TRBV27 and TRBJ2-2; D may be TRBD2 (6 bases). Germline V gene data show CDR1 as MNHEY and CDR2 as SMNVEV (reference sequence). Deletions cut 2 bases from V and 2 bases from J, with 18 bases between. The CDR3 length is 18 residues. As DNA, the CDR3 is TGTGCCAGCAGTTTAACCGGCCTGCGGAGGGCTAACACCGGGGAGCTGTTTTTT. Encoded protein: CASSLTGLRRANTGELFF.

The rearrangement uses TRBV11-2 and TRBJ2-2; D perhaps matches TRBD2 (6 bases). CDR1 is SGHAT, CDR2 FQNNGV, per germline. The CDR3 runs 16 residues. The germline V and J ends were trimmed by 1 base and 5 bases, with 14 bases remaining between them. The CDR3 sequence: CASSLGAGTITGELFF. The CDR3 region has the DNA TGTGCCAGCAGCTTAGGGGCGGGGACGATAACCGGGGAGCTGTTTTTT.

The chain has TRBV30 and TRBJ1-1, with TRBD1 as a possible D gene (6 bases). V dropped 0 bases and J dropped 4 bases, with 12 bases sitting between them. Germline CDR1 GTSNPN, CDR2 SVGIG (reference sequence). The CDR3 covers 14 residues. CDR3 sequence reads: CAWSVGRGGTEAFF. CDR3 DNA: TGTGCCTGGAGTGTTGGCAGGGGTGGCACTGAAGCTTTCTTT.

In this sample, this clone turned up once. The chain recombines TRBV30 with TRBJ1-1, with D possibly TRBD1 on 6 matching bases. V was pared by 5 bases and J by 1 base, with 8 bases between. The CDR3 spans 12 residues. The germline CDR1 and CDR2 sequences are GTSNPN and SVGIG (reference sequence). The CDR3 sequence is CAWETGNTEAFF. CDR3 in DNA: TGTGCCTGGGAGACAGGGAACACTGAAGCTTTCTTT.

The CDR3 DNA is TGTGCCAGCACCCACCTAGCGGCCCTCGAGGATGAGCAGTTCTTC. Translating gives CASTHLAALEDEQFF. This rearrangement joins TRBV7-9 to TRBJ2-1, with TRBD2 matching over 7 bases. Losses at the gene ends were 7 bases for V and 8 bases for J; bases not matched to a gene: 14. The CDR3 is made up of 15 amino acids. Germline CDR1 and CDR2: SEHNR and FQNEAQ (reference sequence).

The chain joins TRBV20-1 to TRBJ2-1, with D uncertain. V was shortened by 6 bases and J by 7 bases, with 10 bases between the two germline ends. Germline values: CDR1 DFQATT, CDR2 SNEGSKA (reference sequence). This CDR3 is 11 amino acids long. The CDR3 DNA reads TGCAGTGCCGGGTTTGAAAATGAGCAGTTCTTC. It codes for CSAGFENEQFF.

The V and J genes are TRBV7-9 and TRBJ2-5; unclear D gene. Germline V gene sequence: CDR1 SEHNR, CDR2 FQNEAQ (reference sequence). Between the trimmed V and J ends, which lost 4 bases and 5 bases, there was a span of 8 bases. CDR3 length: 12 amino acids. CDR3 amino acids: CASSSVRETQYF. The CDR3 DNA sequence: TGTGCCAGCAGCTCCGTTCGGGAGACCCAGTACTTC.

The rearrangement joins TRBV4-1 to TRBJ2-7; possibly TRBD1 for D (5 bases). This CDR3 region has 15 residues. V lost 0 bases, J lost 2 bases, and 11 bases lay in between. Germline V gene lookup returns CDR1 MGHRA and CDR2 YSYEKL. CDR3 in amino acids: CASSQDDSNPYEQYF. DNA of the CDR3: TGCGCCAGCAGCCAAGACGACAGTAACCCCTACGAGCAGTACTTC.

V gene TRBV9 combines with J gene TRBJ1-2; 8 positions agree with TRBD1. Per germline, CDR1 SGDLS and CDR2 YYNGEE. This CDR3 region has 13 residues. Germline trimming cut 2 bases from V and 7 bases from J; bases unmatched to any gene: 4. DNA of the CDR3: TGTGCCAGCAGCGTGACAGGGGAGGGTGGCTACACCTTC. It specifies CASSVTGEGGYTF.

This sequence joins TRBV5-6 and TRBJ1-1; no definite D call. Germline lookup yields CDR1 SGHDT and CDR2 YYEEEE. CDR3 size: 11 residues. Trimming left V 1 base short and J 7 bases short, with 5 bases between. CDR3 coding DNA: TGTGCCAGCAGCTTGTCTCGTGAAGCTTTCTTT. Translated: CASSLSREAFF.

This clone was seen only a few times. This chain joins TRBV9 and TRBJ1-1; tentative D call: TRBD1 (5 bases). The V and J ends lost 2 bases and 1 base respectively, with 9 bases between them. The CDR3 is 14 residues long. CDR1 and CDR2 from the germline V gene are SGDLS and YYNGEE. CDR3 coding DNA: TGTGCCAGCAGCGTGTCAGGGTCGAACACTGAAGCTTTCTTT. Amino acids: CASSVSGSNTEAFF.

The chain is built from TRBV9 and TRBJ2-1, with TRBD2 identical over 10 bases. Trimming removed 6 bases from V and 8 bases from J; junction bases left unmatched: 8. CDR1 is SGDLS, CDR2 YYNGEE, per germline. The CDR3 has 14 residues. The chain's CDR3 is CASNIAGGGDEQFF. CDR3 bases: TGTGCCAGCAATATAGCGGGGGGCGGCGATGAGCAGTTCTTC.